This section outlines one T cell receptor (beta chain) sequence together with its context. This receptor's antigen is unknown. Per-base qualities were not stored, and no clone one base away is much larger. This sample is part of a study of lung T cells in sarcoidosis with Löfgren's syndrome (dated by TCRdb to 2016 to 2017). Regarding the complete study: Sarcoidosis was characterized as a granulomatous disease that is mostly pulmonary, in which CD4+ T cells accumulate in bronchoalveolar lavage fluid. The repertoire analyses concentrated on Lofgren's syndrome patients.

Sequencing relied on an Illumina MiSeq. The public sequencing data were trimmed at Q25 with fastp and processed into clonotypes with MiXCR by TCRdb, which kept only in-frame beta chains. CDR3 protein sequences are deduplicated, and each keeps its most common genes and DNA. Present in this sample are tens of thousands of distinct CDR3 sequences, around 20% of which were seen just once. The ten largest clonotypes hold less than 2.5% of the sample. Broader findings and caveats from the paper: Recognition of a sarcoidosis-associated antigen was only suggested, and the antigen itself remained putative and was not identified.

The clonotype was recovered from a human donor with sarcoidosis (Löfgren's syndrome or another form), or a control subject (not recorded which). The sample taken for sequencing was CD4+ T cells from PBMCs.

The DNA sequence reads TGTGCCAGCAGTTATCTTCGGACAGGTCCGGGAACTATGAGCACTGAAGCTTTCTTT. Its amino acids are CASSYLRTGPGTMSTEAFF. The sequence is built from TRBV6-9 and TRBJ1-1; 7 central nucleotides agree with TRBD1. Its CDR3 holds 19 amino acids, cysteine through phenylalanine. Just the 57-base CDR3 DNA is kept, in frame starting at base 1. CDR1 and CDR2 (MNHGY, SVAAGI) derive from the germline V gene. Unmatched junction bases come to 19, with V trimmed by 2 bases and J by 4 bases.